Included here is one T cell receptor (beta chain) sequence, with context. In the authors' workflow: The assay estimated nucleated cells by amplifying reference gene primers. Sequenced by immunoSEQ multiplex PCR; TCRdb stores in-frame clones only, minus some. V and J calls and clone size follow that table, whereas D and trimming were derived from the DNA. This sample has tens of thousands of clones, with 80% to 90% found just once. This sample was taken from a study of blood T cell repertoires in COVID-19. The wider study: There were acute and convalescent COVID-19 samples, and they came from the United States, Italy and Spain. T cells, B-cell-depleted T cells, or PBMCs supplied cDNA or gDNA.

The CDR3 totals 15 residues. Germline V lookup: CDR1 SGHAT, CDR2 FQDESV (reference sequence). V lost 5 bases and J 7 bases, leaving 20 bases between the germline ends. The TCR comes from a man in his fifties with acute or convalescent COVID-19. The V and J genes are TRBV11-1 and TRBJ1-2, with D unclear. The sequenced sample was peripheral blood. Here the CDR3 DNA reads TGTGCCAGCAGCCGTCCCCGCGGGAGCGTCCTTGGCTACACCTTC. Translated, it gives CASSRPRGSVLGYTF. The whole variable domain, remainder taken from reference TRBV11-1 and TRBJ1-2, is EAEVAQSPRYKITEKSQAVAFWCDPISGHATLYWYRQILGQGPELLVQFQDESVVDDSQLPKDRFSAERLKGVDSTLKIQPAELGDSAMYLCASSRPRGSVLGYTFGSGTRLTVV.